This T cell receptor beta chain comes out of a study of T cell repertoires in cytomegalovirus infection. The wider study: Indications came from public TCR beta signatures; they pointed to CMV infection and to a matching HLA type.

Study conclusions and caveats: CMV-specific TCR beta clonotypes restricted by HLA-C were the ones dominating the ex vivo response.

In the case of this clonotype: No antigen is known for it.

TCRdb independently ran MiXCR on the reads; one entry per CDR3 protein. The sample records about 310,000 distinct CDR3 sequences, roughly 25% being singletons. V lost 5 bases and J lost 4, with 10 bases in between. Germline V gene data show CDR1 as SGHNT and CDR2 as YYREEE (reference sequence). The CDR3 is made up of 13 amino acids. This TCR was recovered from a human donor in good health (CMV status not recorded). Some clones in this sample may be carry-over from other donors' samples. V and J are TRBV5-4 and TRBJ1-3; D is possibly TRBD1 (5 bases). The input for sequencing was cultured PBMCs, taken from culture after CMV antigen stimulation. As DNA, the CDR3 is TGTGCCAGCAGACGGACAACCGGAAACACCATATATTTT. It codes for CASRRTTGNTIYF. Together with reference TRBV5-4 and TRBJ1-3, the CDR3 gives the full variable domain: ETGVTQSPTHLIKTRGQQVTLRCSSQSGHNTVSWYQQALGQGPQFIFQYYREEENGRGNFPPRFSGLQFPNYSSELNVNALELDDSALYLCASRRTTGNTIYFGEGSWLTVV.